Described below is a single T cell receptor beta chain sequence and its context. What it recognizes is unknown. The entry originates in a study of CD4 T cells in relation to SARS-CoV-2 and coronaviruses. Study information: Median patient age was approximately 40 years, spanning 21 to 72 years.

Profiling relied on immunoSEQ multiplex PCR, and the TCRdb table lists in-frame clones only, not all of them. Among 50,000 to 65,000 clones listed, 92% were seen once. Germline-derived CDR1 and CDR2 are MGHRA and YSYEKL. The ends were cut back, 0 bases at V and 7 bases at J, with 13 bases in the middle. The CDR3 has 14 residues. General study results and limits: Crossreactive clones expanded significantly less to SARS-CoV-2 than monoreactive clones. No donor gave both pre-pandemic and post-infection samples. Memory recall responses, not primary responses primed in culture, are what the assay detects.

The clonotype comes from an adult with COVID-19. V usage is TRBV4-1 and J usage is TRBJ2-7; the D gene could be TRBD1 or TRBD2 (5 bases each). The sequenced sample consisted of naive CD4+ T cells from PBMCs. Specified subset: naive CD4+ T cells isolated by negative enrichment. CDR3 DNA sequence: TGCGCCAGCAGCCAAGAGGAGTGGGGGAAAGAGCAGTACTTC. It encodes CASSQEEWGKEQYF.